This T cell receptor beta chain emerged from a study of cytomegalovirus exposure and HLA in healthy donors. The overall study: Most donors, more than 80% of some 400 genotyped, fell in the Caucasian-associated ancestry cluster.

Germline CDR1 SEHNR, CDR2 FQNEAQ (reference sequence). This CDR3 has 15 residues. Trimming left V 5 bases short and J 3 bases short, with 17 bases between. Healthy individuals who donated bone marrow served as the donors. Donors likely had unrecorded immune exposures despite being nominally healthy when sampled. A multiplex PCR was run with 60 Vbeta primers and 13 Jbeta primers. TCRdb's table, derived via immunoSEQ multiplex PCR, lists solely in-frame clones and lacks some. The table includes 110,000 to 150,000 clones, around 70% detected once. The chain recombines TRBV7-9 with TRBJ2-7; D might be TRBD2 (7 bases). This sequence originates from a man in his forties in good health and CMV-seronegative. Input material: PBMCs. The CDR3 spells CASSPRGGRLYEQYF. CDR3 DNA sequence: TGTGCCAGCAGCCCCCGCGGGGGCAGGCTCTACGAGCAGTACTTC.